This T cell receptor beta chain was captured by sequencing in a study of OX40 agonist ivuxolimab in advanced cancers. Regarding the study in general: Ivuxolimab was a fully human IgG2 agonistic monoclonal antibody targeting the costimulatory receptor OX40 (CD134). Intravenous ivuxolimab was administered to patients every 2 weeks at six dose levels: 0.01, 0.1, 0.3, 1.5, 3 and 10 mg/kg. Of the approximately 50 patients in dose escalation, around 20 had hepatocellular carcinoma, approximately 15 had melanoma, 9 had renal cell carcinoma and 9 had head and neck cancer. The dose-escalation cohort was about 87% male with a mean age of around 62 years, ranging from about 23 to 85. Patients were allowed to have had prior anti-PD-1, anti-PD-L1 or anti-CTLA-4 therapy, and around two fifths of the dose-escalation patients had been treated with checkpoint inhibitors. Partial responses occurred in three dose-escalation patients, of whom one had hepatocellular carcinoma and two had cutaneous melanoma. The point of sequencing TCRbeta in the periphery was to test whether ivuxolimab changed TCR sequence diversity and drove clonal T-cell expansion. The monotherapy dose-escalation portion (N of about 57 patients) of the phase I ivuxolimab trial is reported in the paper. What the research found in general, with its limitations: The antigen specificity of the clonally expanded peripheral T cells was not determined. At doses from 0.1 to 3.0 mg/kg, clonal expansion was seen in both CD4+ and CD8+ blood T cells between baseline and week 6. Low levels of normalized T-cell clonal expansion were also shown by some nonresponding patients. After ivuxolimab, CD8+ T cells had more expanded clones than CD4+ T cells on average. In the 0.1-3.0 mg/kg groups, partial responders were among the patients with the lowest normalized peripheral clonal expansion, particularly in CD8+ T cells.

Trimming removed 4 bases from V and 3 bases from J, leaving 21 bases between the germline ends. The germline V gene yields SQVTM for CDR1 and ANQGSEA for CDR2. The CDR3 covers 16 residues, taking in both the cysteine and the phenylalanine. The retained sequence is limited to the CDR3, 48 bases, with the frame set at the first base. To sequence the TCRbeta CDR3 region, genomic DNA was isolated from the sorted cells. The immunoSEQ Assay was used to sequence the TCRbeta CDR3 regions. The table comes from immuneACCESS by way of TCRdb, which keeps in-frame sequences with V and J called. Part of the clones is missing from these tables; in studies checked, under half for an unresolved V gene and the rest for unknown reasons. In all, the sample holds some 42,000 clones, and over 80% of those were seen once. Roughly 30% of the sample comes from the top ten. Comments on this clone: This clone's antigen is unknown. The record has no base qualities; no much larger clone is one base away.

The trial excluded patients who had a history of autoimmune disease or who were on systemic immunosuppression. Peripheral blood for TCR sequencing was collected from all dose cohorts at baseline, on cycle 4 day 1, and on cycle 7 day 1. The samples were taken from a phase I, first-in-human, multicenter, open-label dose-escalation trial of ivuxolimab. Adults with locally advanced or metastatic melanoma, renal cell, hepatocellular, or head and neck squamous cell carcinoma were enrolled in the trial. Before TCR sequencing, CD4+ T cells and CD8+ T cells were sorted from peripheral blood as separate populations.

The chain joins TRBV29-1 to TRBJ1-2, and the D gene may be TRBD1, 6 bases matching. The starting material was CD4+ or CD8+ T cells sorted from blood, obtained in a trial of the OX40 agonist ivuxolimab. This receptor was taken from an adult with an advanced solid tumor such as melanoma, head and neck, liver or kidney cancer. The CDR3 region has the sequence CSVVELGGQRDYGYTF. In nucleotide form, the sequence is TGCAGCGTTGTAGAGTTGGGGGGGCAACGGGACTATGGCTACACCTTC.